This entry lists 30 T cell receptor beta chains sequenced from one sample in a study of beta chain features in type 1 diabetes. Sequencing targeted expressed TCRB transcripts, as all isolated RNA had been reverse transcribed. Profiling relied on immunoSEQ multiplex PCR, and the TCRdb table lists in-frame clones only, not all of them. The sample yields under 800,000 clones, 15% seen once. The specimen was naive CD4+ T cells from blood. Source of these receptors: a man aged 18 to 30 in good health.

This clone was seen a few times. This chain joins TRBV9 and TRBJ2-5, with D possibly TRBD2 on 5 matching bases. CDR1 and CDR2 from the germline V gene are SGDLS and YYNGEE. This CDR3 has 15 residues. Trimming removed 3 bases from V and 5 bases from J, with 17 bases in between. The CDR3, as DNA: TGTGCCAGCAGCGCCGAGGGCCCGGCTTCGGAGACCCAGTACTTC. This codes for CASSAEGPASETQYF. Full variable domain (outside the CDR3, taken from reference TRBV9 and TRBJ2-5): DSGVTQTPKHLITATGQRVTLRCSPRSGDLSVYWYQQSLDQGLQFLIQYYNGEERAKGNILERFSAQQFPDLHSELNLSSLELGDSALYFCASSAEGPASETQYFGPGTRLLVL.

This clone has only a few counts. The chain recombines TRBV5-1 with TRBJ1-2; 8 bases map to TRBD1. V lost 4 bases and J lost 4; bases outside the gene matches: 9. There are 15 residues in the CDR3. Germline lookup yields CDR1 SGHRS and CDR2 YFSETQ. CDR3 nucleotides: TGCGCCAGCAGCCCCTCGGGACAGGAACCCTATGGCTACACCTTC. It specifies CASSPSGQEPYGYTF.

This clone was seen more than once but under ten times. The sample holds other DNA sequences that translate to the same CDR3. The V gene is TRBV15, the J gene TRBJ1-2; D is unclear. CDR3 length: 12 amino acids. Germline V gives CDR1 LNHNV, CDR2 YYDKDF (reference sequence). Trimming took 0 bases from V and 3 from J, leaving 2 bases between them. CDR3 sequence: CATSRDDYGYTF. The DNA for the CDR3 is TGTGCCACCAGCAGAGACGACTATGGCTACACCTTC.

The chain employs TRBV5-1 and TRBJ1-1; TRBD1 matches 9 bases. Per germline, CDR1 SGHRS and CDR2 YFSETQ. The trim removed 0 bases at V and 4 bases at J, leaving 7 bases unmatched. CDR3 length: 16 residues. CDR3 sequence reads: CASSLVTGGGGTEAFF. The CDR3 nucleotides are TGCGCCAGCAGCTTGGTAACAGGGGGCGGAGGCACTGAAGCTTTCTTT.

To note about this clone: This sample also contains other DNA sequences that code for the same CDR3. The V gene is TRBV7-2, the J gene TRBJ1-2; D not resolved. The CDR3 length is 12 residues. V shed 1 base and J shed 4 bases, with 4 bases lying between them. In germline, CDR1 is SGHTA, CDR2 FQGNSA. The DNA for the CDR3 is TGTGCCAGCAGCTTAGACCGCTATGGCTACACCTTC. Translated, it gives CASSLDRYGYTF.

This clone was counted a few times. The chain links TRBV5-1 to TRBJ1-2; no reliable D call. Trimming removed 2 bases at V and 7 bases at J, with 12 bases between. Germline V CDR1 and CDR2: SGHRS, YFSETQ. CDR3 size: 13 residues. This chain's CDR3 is CASSLDRVGGYTF. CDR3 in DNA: TGCGCCAGCAGCTTAGATAGGGTCGGTGGCTACACCTTC.

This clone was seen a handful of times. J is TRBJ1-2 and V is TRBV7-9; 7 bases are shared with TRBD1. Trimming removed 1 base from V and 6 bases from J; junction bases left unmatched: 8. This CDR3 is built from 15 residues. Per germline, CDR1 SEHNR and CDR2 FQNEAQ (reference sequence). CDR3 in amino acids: CASSLVSGQLNGYTF. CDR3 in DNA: TGTGCCAGCAGCTTAGTTTCGGGACAGCTCAATGGCTACACCTTC. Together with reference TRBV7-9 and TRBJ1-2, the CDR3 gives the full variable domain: DTGVSQNPRHKITKRGQNVTFRCDPISEHNRLYWYRQTLGQGPEFLTYFQNEAQLEKSRLLSDRFSAERPKGSFSTLEIQRTEQGDSAMYLCASSLVSGQLNGYTFGSGTRLTVV.

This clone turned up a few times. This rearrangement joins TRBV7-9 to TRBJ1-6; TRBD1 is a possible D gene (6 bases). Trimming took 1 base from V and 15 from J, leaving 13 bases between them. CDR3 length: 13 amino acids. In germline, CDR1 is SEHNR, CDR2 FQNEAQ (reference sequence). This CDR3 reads CASSLEAGVLLHF. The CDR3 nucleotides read TGTGCCAGCAGCTTAGAAGCAGGGGTTCTCCTCCACTTT. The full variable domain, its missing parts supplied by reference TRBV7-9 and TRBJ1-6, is DTGVSQNPRHKITKRGQNVTFRCDPISEHNRLYWYRQTLGQGPEFLTYFQNEAQLEKSRLLSDRFSAERPKGSFSTLEIQRTEQGDSAMYLCASSLEAGVLLHFGNGTRLTVT.

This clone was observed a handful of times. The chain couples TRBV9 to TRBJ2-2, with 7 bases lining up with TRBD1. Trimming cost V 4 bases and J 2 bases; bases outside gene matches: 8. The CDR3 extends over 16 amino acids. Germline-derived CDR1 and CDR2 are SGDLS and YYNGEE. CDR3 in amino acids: CASSSPGTANTGELFF. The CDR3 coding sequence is TGTGCCAGCAGCTCTCCCGGGACAGCCAACACCGGGGAGCTGTTTTTT.

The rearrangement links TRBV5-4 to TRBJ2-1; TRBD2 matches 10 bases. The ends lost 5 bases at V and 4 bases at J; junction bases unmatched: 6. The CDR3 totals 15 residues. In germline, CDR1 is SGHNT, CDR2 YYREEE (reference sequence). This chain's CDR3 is CASSPTSGAYNEQFF. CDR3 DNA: TGTGCCAGCAGTCCTACTAGCGGGGCGTACAATGAGCAGTTCTTC.

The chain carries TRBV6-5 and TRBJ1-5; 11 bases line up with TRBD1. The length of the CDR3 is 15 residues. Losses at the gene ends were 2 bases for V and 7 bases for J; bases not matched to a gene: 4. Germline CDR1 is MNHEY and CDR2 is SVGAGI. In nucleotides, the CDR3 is TGTGCCAGCAGTTACGGGACAGGGGGTGGCCAGCCCCAGCATTTT. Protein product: CASSYGTGGGQPQHF.

The CDR3 sequence: CASSLGWNQPQHF. The CDR3 nucleotides read TGTGCCAGCAGCTTAGGATGGAATCAGCCCCAGCATTTT. This chain joins TRBV7-9 and TRBJ1-5; D call uncertain. In germline, CDR1 is SEHNR, CDR2 FQNEAQ (reference sequence). The V end was cut by 1 base, the J end by 4 bases, with 5 bases between. CDR3 length equals 13 residues.

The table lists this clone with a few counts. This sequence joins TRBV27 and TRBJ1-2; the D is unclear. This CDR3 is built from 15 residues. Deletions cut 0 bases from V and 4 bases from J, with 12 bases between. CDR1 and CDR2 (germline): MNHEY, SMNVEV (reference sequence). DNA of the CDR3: TGTGCCAGCAGTTTATCGATGGCCGCAGGCTATGGCTACACCTTC. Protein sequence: CASSLSMAAGYGYTF.

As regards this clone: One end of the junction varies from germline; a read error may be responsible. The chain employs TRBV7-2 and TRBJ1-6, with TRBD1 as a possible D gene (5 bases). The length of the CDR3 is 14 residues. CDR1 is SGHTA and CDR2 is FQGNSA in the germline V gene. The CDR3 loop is CASSPWTSLSSLHF. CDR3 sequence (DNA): TGTGCCAGCAGCCCATGGACATCCCTTTCATCCCTCCACTTT. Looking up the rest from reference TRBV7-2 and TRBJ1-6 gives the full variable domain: GAGVSQSPSNKVTEKGKDVELRCDPISGHTALYWYRQSLGQGLEFLIYFQGNSAPDKSGLPSDRFSAERTGGSVSTLTIQRTQQEDSAVYLCASSPWTSLSSLHFGNGTRLTVT.

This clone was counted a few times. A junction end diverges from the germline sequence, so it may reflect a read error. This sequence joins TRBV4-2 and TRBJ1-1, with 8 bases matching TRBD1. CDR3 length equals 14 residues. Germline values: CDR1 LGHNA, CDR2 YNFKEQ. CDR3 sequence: CASSEDWGQAEAFF. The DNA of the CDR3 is TGTGCCAGCAGCGAAGATTGGGGACAGGCTGAAGCTTTCTTT.

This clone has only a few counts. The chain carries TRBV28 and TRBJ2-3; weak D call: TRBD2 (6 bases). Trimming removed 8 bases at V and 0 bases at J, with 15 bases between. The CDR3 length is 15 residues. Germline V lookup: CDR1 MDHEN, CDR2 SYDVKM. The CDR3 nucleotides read TGTGCCAGCTCCTTGGGCGGGGCCAGCACAGATACGCAGTATTTT. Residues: CASSLGGASTDTQYF.

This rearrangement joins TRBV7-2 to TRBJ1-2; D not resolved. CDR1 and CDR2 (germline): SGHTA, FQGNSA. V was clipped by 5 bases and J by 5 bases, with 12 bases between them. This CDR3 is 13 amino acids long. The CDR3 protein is CASSPGREYGYTF. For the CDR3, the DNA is TGTGCCAGCAGCCCAGGCCGGGAGTATGGCTACACCTTC.

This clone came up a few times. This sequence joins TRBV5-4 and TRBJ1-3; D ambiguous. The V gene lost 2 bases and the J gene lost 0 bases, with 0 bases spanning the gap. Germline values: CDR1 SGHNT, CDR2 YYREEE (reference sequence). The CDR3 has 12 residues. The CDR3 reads CASSFSGNTIYF. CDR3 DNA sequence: TGTGCCAGCAGCTTCTCTGGAAACACCATATATTTT.

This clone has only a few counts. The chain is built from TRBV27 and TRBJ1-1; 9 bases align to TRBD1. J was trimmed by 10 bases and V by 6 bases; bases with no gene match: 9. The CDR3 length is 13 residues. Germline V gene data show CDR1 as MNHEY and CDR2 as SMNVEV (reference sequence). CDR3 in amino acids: CASSPGQGSRAFF. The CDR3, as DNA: TGTGCCAGCAGCCCGGGACAGGGTAGTAGAGCTTTCTTT.

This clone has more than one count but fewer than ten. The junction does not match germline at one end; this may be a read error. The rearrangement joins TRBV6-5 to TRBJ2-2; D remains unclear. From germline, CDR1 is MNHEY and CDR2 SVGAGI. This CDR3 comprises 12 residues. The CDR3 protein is CASSLNIGELFF. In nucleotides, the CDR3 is TGTGCCAGCAGTTTAAACATCGGGGAGCTGTTTTTT.

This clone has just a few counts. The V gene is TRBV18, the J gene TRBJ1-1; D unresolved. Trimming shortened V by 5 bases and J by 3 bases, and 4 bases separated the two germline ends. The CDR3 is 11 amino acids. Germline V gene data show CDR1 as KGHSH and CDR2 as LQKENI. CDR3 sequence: CASSTDTEAFF. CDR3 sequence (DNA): TGTGCCAGCTCAACCGACACTGAAGCTTTCTTT.

The CDR3 spells CATSRGPNLQETQYF. CDR3 sequence (DNA): TGTGCCACCAGCAGAGGCCCGAACTTACAAGAGACCCAGTACTTC. The genes are TRBV15 and TRBJ2-5; D remains ambiguous. Trimming pared 1 base from V and 2 bases from J, leaving 11 bases between. CDR1 is LNHNV and CDR2 is YYDKDF in the germline V gene (reference sequence). This CDR3 region has 15 residues.

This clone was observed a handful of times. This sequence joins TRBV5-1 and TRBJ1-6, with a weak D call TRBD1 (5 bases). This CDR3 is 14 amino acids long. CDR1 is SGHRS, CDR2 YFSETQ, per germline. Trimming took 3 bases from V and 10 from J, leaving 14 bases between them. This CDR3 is CASSSGRIRSPLHF. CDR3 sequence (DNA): TGCGCCAGCAGCTCAGGGCGGATAAGGTCACCCCTCCACTTT. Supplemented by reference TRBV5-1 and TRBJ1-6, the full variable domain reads KAGVTQTPRYLIKTRGQQVTLSCSPISGHRSVSWYQQTPGQGLQFLFEYFSETQRNKGNFPGRFSGRQFSNSRSEMNVSTLELGDSALYLCASSSGRIRSPLHFGNGTRLTVT.

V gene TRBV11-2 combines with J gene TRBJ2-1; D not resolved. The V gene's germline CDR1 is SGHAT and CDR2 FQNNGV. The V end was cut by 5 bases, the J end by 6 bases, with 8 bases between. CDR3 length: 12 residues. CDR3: CASSLSSNEQFF. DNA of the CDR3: TGTGCCAGCAGCCTAAGCTCCAATGAGCAGTTCTTC.

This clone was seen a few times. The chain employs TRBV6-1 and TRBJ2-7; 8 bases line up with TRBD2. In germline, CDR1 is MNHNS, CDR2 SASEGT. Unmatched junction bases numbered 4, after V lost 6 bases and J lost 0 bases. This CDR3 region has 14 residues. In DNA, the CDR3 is TGTGCCAGCAGCCGAGCGGGAGTCTCCTACGAGCAGTACTTC. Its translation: CASSRAGVSYEQYF.

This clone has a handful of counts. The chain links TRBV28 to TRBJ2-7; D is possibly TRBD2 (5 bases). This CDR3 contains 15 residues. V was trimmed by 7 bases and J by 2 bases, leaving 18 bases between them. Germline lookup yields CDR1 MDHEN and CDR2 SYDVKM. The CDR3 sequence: CASTSSGGETYEQYF. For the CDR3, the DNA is TGTGCCAGCACCTCATCTGGAGGTGAAACCTACGAGCAGTACTTC.

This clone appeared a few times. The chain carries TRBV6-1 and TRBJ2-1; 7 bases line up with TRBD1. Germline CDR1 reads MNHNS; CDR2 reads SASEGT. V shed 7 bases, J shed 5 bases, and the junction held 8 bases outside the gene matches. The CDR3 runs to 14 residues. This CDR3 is CASNFDRVDNEQFF. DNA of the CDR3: TGTGCCAGCAACTTCGACAGGGTGGACAATGAGCAGTTCTTC.

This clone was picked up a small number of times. CDR3: CASSPSRDRDINEQFF. DNA for the CDR3: TGTGCCAGCAGCCCTTCGAGGGACAGGGACATCAATGAGCAGTTCTTC. The chain joins TRBV7-6 to TRBJ2-1; 9 bases line up with TRBD1. Trimming cost V 5 bases and J 6 bases; bases outside gene matches: 11. CDR1 and CDR2 (germline): SGHVS, FNYEAQ. The CDR3 spans 16 residues.

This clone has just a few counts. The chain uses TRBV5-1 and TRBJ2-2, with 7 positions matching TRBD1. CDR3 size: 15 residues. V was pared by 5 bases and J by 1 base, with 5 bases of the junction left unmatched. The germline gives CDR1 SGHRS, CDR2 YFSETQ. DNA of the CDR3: TGCGCCAGCAGTAACAGGACAGGGAACACCGGGGAGCTGTTTTTT. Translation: CASSNRTGNTGELFF.

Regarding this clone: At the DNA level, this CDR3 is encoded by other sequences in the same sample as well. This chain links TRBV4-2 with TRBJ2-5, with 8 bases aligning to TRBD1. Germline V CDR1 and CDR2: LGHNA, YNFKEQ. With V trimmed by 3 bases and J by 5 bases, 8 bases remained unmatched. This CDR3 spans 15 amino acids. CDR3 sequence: CASSQGQGARETQYF. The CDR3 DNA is TGTGCCAGCAGCCAGGGTCAGGGGGCCCGGGAGACCCAGTACTTC.